The present T cell receptor (beta chain) was sequenced within a study of cytomegalovirus exposure and HLA in healthy donors. Findings and caveats of the study: A few CMV-associated chains proved CMV antigen-specific in vitro. The dataset shows that most TCR sequences were rare, while some public TCRs occurred in many donors.

With 8 bases removed from V and 8 bases from J, the gap between germline ends came to 15 bases. CDR1 and CDR2 from the germline V gene are WNHNN and SYGVQD (reference sequence). This CDR3 has 12 residues. Researchers ran the PCR with 60 Vbeta and 13 Jbeta primers. The repertoire was sequenced with immunoSEQ multiplex PCR; TCRdb's copy has only in-frame clones and lacks some. The profile covers 150,000 to 200,000 clones, with roughly 85% appearing a single time and about 2.5% taken by the ten largest. Comment on this clone: Antigen specificity is unknown.

The chain couples TRBV10-1 to TRBJ1-1; D possibly corresponds to TRBD1 (6 bases). The TCR originated in a woman in her forties or fifties in good health and CMV-seronegative. Sequenced: PBMCs. Written as DNA, the CDR3 is TGCGCCAGCTCTTTACGAACAGGGGAAGCTTTCTTT. Protein product: CASSLRTGEAFF.